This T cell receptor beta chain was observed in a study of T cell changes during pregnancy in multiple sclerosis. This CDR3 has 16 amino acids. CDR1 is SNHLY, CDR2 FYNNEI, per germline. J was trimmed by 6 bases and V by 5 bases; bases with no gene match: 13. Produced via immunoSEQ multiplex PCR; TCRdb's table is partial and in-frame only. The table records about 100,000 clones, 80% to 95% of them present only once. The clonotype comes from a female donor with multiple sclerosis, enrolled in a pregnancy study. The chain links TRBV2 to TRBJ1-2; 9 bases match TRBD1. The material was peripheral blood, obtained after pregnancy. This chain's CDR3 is CASSPPPGTGNDGYTF. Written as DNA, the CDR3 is TGTGCCAGCAGTCCCCCACCGGGGACAGGGAATGATGGCTACACCTTC.